This is a list of T cell receptor beta chains from one sample in a study of blood T cell repertoires in COVID-19. Only in-frame clones appear in the TCRdb table, and some are missing; sequencing was by immunoSEQ multiplex PCR. Of under 450,000 clones listed, roughly 90% are singletons. The sample taken for sequencing was PBMCs or T cells enriched from blood (not recorded which). These receptors all come from a woman in her thirties or forties who had been exposed to COVID-19. Each CDR3 is given with its conserved first and last residue. Fields, in order: CDR3 protein, CDR3 DNA, V gene, clone size, J gene, D gene. D genes are given only for firm matches. Size is stated for part of the rows, as once, few or many counts, or as a class when the clone is expanded.

CDR3aa: CASSLIREGTEAFF; CDR3nt: TGTGCCAGCAGTTTGATCAGGGAAGGGACTGAAGCTTTCTTT; v_gene: TRBV27; abundance: .; j_gene: TRBJ1-1; d_gene: .
CDR3aa: CASSYIDRDTEAFF; CDR3nt: TGTGCCAGCAGCTATATCGACAGGGACACTGAAGCTTTCTTT; v_gene: TRBV5-6; abundance: few; j_gene: TRBJ1-1; d_gene: TRBD1
CDR3aa: CASSLVPGQGILSGANVLTF; CDR3nt: TGTGCCAGCAGCTTGGTCCCGGGACAGGGTATCCTCTCTGGGGCCAACGTCCTGACTTTC; v_gene: TRBV5-5; abundance: .; j_gene: TRBJ2-6; d_gene: TRBD1
CDR3aa: CASSLLGHANYGYTF; CDR3nt: TGTGCCAGCAGCTTGCTGGGACACGCTAACTATGGCTACACCTTC; v_gene: TRBV7-2; abundance: .; j_gene: TRBJ1-2; d_gene: .
CDR3aa: CAWSYIHTEAFF; CDR3nt: TGTGCCTGGAGTTACATTCACACTGAAGCTTTCTTT; v_gene: TRBV30; abundance: .; j_gene: TRBJ1-1; d_gene: .
CDR3aa: CASSPGTGLLGDEQFF; CDR3nt: TGTGCCAGTAGCCCCGGGACAGGGCTTCTAGGGGATGAGCAGTTCTTC; v_gene: TRBV19; abundance: once; j_gene: TRBJ2-1; d_gene: TRBD1
CDR3aa: CASSYRGLPGQGDGYTF; CDR3nt: TGTGCCAGCAGTTATAGAGGGTTACCGGGACAGGGAGATGGCTACACCTTC; v_gene: TRBV11-3; abundance: .; j_gene: TRBJ1-2; d_gene: TRBD1
CDR3aa: CASSDLTDVGVYGYTF; CDR3nt: TGTGCCAGCAGCGATTTGACAGACGTTGGGGTCTATGGCTACACCTTC; v_gene: TRBV11-3; abundance: .; j_gene: TRBJ1-2; d_gene: .
CDR3aa: CASSQDILASETQYF; CDR3nt: TGTGCCAGCAGCCAAGATATCCTAGCCTCAGAGACCCAGTACTTC; v_gene: TRBV3-1/TRBV3-2; abundance: .; j_gene: TRBJ2-5; d_gene: .
CDR3aa: CAWNRRGRRYEQYF; CDR3nt: TGTGCCTGGAACAGACGCGGGAGGAGGTACGAGCAGTACTTC; v_gene: TRBV30; abundance: .; j_gene: TRBJ2-7; d_gene: TRBD2
CDR3aa: CAWGGAGAFF; CDR3nt: TGTGCCTGGGGCGGGGCTGGGGCTTTCTTT; v_gene: TRBV30; abundance: .; j_gene: TRBJ1-1; d_gene: .
CDR3aa: CASSLVPETEAFF; CDR3nt: TGCGCCAGCAGCTTGGTTCCGGAGACTGAAGCTTTCTTT; v_gene: TRBV5-1; abundance: .; j_gene: TRBJ1-1; d_gene: .
CDR3aa: CASSPMGTSGTYEQYF; CDR3nt: TGTGCCAGTAGTCCAATGGGGACTAGCGGAACCTACGAGCAGTACTTC; v_gene: TRBV19; abundance: .; j_gene: TRBJ2-7; d_gene: TRBD2
CDR3aa: CASRDGTGEAFF; CDR3nt: TGTGCCAGCAGAGACGGGACAGGTGAAGCTTTCTTT; v_gene: TRBV5-6; abundance: .; j_gene: TRBJ1-1; d_gene: TRBD1
CDR3aa: CASSQALYPGGIDTEAFF; CDR3nt: TGCGCCAGCAGCCAAGCGTTATACCCAGGGGGAATTGATACTGAAGCTTTCTTT; v_gene: TRBV4-3; abundance: .; j_gene: TRBJ1-1; d_gene: TRBD1
CDR3aa: CASSQERLNNEQFF; CDR3nt: TGCGCCAGCAGCCAAGAGCGACTTAACAATGAGCAGTTCTTC; v_gene: TRBV4-1; abundance: .; j_gene: TRBJ2-1; d_gene: .
CDR3aa: CASSPGTNTGELFF; CDR3nt: TGCGCCAGCAGTCCCGGGACTAACACCGGGGAGCTGTTTTTT; v_gene: TRBV5-1; abundance: few; j_gene: TRBJ2-2; d_gene: .
CDR3aa: CASSLYTGGDTQYF; CDR3nt: TGTGCCAGCAGTTTATATACAGGAGGGGATACGCAGTATTTT; v_gene: TRBV27; abundance: .; j_gene: TRBJ2-3; d_gene: .
CDR3aa: CASSEVGGSSTDTQYF; CDR3nt: TGTGCCAGCAGTGAGGTCGGTGGTTCTAGCACAGATACGCAGTATTTT; v_gene: TRBV2; abundance: .; j_gene: TRBJ2-3; d_gene: .
CDR3aa: CASSLGQGQPQHF; CDR3nt: TGTGCCAGCAGCTTAGGTCAGGGTCAGCCCCAGCATTTT; v_gene: TRBV7-3; abundance: .; j_gene: TRBJ1-5; d_gene: .
CDR3aa: CASSRGTVNTEAFF; CDR3nt: TGTGCCAGCAGCAGAGGGACAGTGAACACTGAAGCTTTCTTT; v_gene: TRBV3-1/TRBV3-2; abundance: .; j_gene: TRBJ1-1; d_gene: TRBD1
CDR3aa: CSVQGGGTEAFF; CDR3nt: TGCAGCGTACAGGGGGGGGGCACTGAAGCTTTCTTT; v_gene: TRBV29-1; abundance: many; j_gene: TRBJ1-1; d_gene: TRBD1
CDR3aa: CATSGRRGRNEQFF; CDR3nt: TGTGCCACCAGCGGACGCCGAGGGCGGAATGAGCAGTTCTTC; v_gene: TRBV15; abundance: .; j_gene: TRBJ2-1; d_gene: .
CDR3aa: CASSLAPSYNEQFF; CDR3nt: TGTGCCAGCAGTCTAGCCCCCTCCTACAATGAGCAGTTCTTC; v_gene: TRBV6-2/TRBV6-3; abundance: .; j_gene: TRBJ2-1; d_gene: .
CDR3aa: CASSVSYNEKLFF; CDR3nt: TGTGCCAGCAGTGTTAGCTATAATGAAAAACTGTTTTTT; v_gene: TRBV2; abundance: .; j_gene: TRBJ1-4; d_gene: .
CDR3aa: CSVFGQGEGYTF; CDR3nt: TGCAGCGTTTTCGGACAGGGCGAAGGCTACACCTTC; v_gene: TRBV29-1; abundance: once; j_gene: TRBJ1-2; d_gene: TRBD1
CDR3aa: CASSQGRQSSYNSPLHF; CDR3nt: TGCGCCAGCAGCCAAGGAAGACAGAGCTCCTATAATTCACCCCTCCACTTT; v_gene: TRBV4-1; abundance: .; j_gene: TRBJ1-6; d_gene: .
CDR3aa: CASSLDPSGFGLSHYTF; CDR3nt: TGTGCCAGCTCACTGGACCCCTCAGGGTTTGGGTTGTCCCACTACACCTTC; v_gene: TRBV3-1/TRBV3-2; abundance: .; j_gene: TRBJ1-2; d_gene: .
CDR3aa: CATSPDTLGTEAFF; CDR3nt: TGTGCCACCAGCCCGGACACCTTGGGCACTGAAGCTTTCTTT; v_gene: TRBV15; abundance: .; j_gene: TRBJ1-1; d_gene: .
CDR3aa: CATSRDRAAIPYEQYF; CDR3nt: TGTGCCACCAGCAGAGATCGCGCCGCGATCCCCTACGAGCAGTACTTC; v_gene: TRBV15; abundance: once; j_gene: TRBJ2-7; d_gene: .
CDR3aa: CSGTTGAGTEAFF; CDR3nt: TGCAGCGGCACTACAGGGGCAGGGACTGAAGCTTTCTTT; v_gene: TRBV29-1; abundance: .; j_gene: TRBJ1-1; d_gene: TRBD1
CDR3aa: CASSPRDSGELFF; CDR3nt: TGTGCCAGCAGTCCTCGGGACAGCGGGGAGCTGTTTTTT; v_gene: TRBV27; abundance: .; j_gene: TRBJ2-2; d_gene: TRBD1
CDR3aa: CSENREGYGYTF; CDR3nt: TGCAGCGAAAACAGGGAAGGGTATGGCTACACCTTC; v_gene: TRBV29-1; abundance: few; j_gene: TRBJ1-2; d_gene: .
CDR3aa: CASSSMGVSGNTIYF; CDR3nt: TGTGCCAGCAGCTCGATGGGAGTGTCTGGAAACACCATATATTTT; v_gene: TRBV7-8; abundance: .; j_gene: TRBJ1-3; d_gene: .
CDR3aa: CASSLSTGSYEQYF; CDR3nt: TGTGCCAGCAGCTTATCTACAGGTTCCTACGAGCAGTACTTC; v_gene: TRBV11-2; abundance: few; j_gene: TRBJ2-7; d_gene: .
CDR3aa: CASSILSGGKNEQFF; CDR3nt: TGTGCCAGTAGTATACTCTCAGGGGGCAAGAATGAGCAGTTCTTC; v_gene: TRBV19; abundance: once; j_gene: TRBJ2-1; d_gene: TRBD1
CDR3aa: CASSYGTGGRNTIYF; CDR3nt: TGTGCCAGCAGTTACGGGACAGGCGGACGAAACACCATATATTTT; v_gene: TRBV6-6; abundance: .; j_gene: TRBJ1-3; d_gene: TRBD1
CDR3aa: CASSPRLRQFSGANVLTF; CDR3nt: TGTGCCAGCAGCCCCCGGCTCCGACAGTTCTCTGGGGCCAACGTCCTGACTTTC; v_gene: TRBV11-2; abundance: .; j_gene: TRBJ2-6; d_gene: .
CDR3aa: CASTPSHQGGYGYTF; CDR3nt: TGTGCCAGCACCCCATCACACCAGGGAGGGTATGGCTACACCTTC; v_gene: TRBV3-1/TRBV3-2; abundance: .; j_gene: TRBJ1-2; d_gene: .
CDR3aa: CASSLSPFREGGTDTQYF; CDR3nt: TGTGCCAGCAGCTTGAGCCCTTTCCGGGAGGGAGGCACAGATACGCAGTATTTT; v_gene: TRBV5-4; abundance: .; j_gene: TRBJ2-3; d_gene: TRBD2
CDR3aa: CASSPRRALSSYEQYF; CDR3nt: TGTGCCAGCAGCCCCCGGAGGGCACTAAGCTCCTACGAGCAGTACTTC; v_gene: TRBV7-2; abundance: .; j_gene: TRBJ2-7; d_gene: .
CDR3aa: CASIPGPGTIYF; CDR3nt: TGTGCCAGCATCCCAGGTCCCGGTACCATATATTTT; v_gene: TRBV6-5; abundance: .; j_gene: TRBJ1-3; d_gene: .
CDR3aa: CASSARTGRLGAFF; CDR3nt: TGCGCCAGCAGCGCACGGACAGGTCGGCTCGGAGCTTTCTTT; v_gene: TRBV5-1; abundance: .; j_gene: TRBJ1-1; d_gene: TRBD1
CDR3aa: CASRGAEGVGGYTF; CDR3nt: TGTGCCAGCAGGGGGGCGGAAGGGGTCGGCGGCTACACCTTC; v_gene: TRBV6-4; abundance: .; j_gene: TRBJ1-2; d_gene: .
CDR3aa: CASSVGQSADTQYF; CDR3nt: TGCGCCAGCAGCGTAGGACAATCGGCAGATACGCAGTATTTT; v_gene: TRBV5-1; abundance: .; j_gene: TRBJ2-3; d_gene: .
CDR3aa: CAWSRDRGTEAFF; CDR3nt: TGTGCCTGGAGTAGGGACAGAGGGACTGAAGCTTTCTTT; v_gene: TRBV30; abundance: .; j_gene: TRBJ1-1; d_gene: TRBD1
CDR3aa: CASSYTGTNEKLFF; CDR3nt: TGTGCCAGCTCCTACACGGGGACTAATGAAAAACTGTTTTTT; v_gene: TRBV18; abundance: .; j_gene: TRBJ1-4; d_gene: .
CDR3aa: CASSSGQGGSPNYGYTF; CDR3nt: TGTGCCAGCAGCTCCGGACAGGGTGGGTCGCCTAACTATGGCTACACCTTC; v_gene: TRBV7-2; abundance: .; j_gene: TRBJ1-2; d_gene: TRBD1
CDR3aa: CASSPTGVPNTEAFF; CDR3nt: TGTGCCAGTAGTCCGACAGGGGTTCCTAACACTGAAGCTTTCTTT; v_gene: TRBV19; abundance: .; j_gene: TRBJ1-1; d_gene: TRBD1
CDR3aa: CASSLRAEGTEAFF; CDR3nt: TGTGCCAGCAGCTTAAGGGCCGAGGGCACTGAAGCTTTCTTT; v_gene: TRBV11-3; abundance: .; j_gene: TRBJ1-1; d_gene: .
CDR3aa: CASSSDWTGNYGYTF; CDR3nt: TGTGCCAGCAGTTCCGACTGGACAGGGAACTATGGCTACACCTTC; v_gene: TRBV27; abundance: .; j_gene: TRBJ1-2; d_gene: TRBD1
CDR3aa: CASNPSGQETQYF; CDR3nt: TGTGCCAGCAACCCTAGCGGGCAAGAGACCCAGTACTTC; v_gene: TRBV9; abundance: once; j_gene: TRBJ2-5; d_gene: TRBD2
CDR3aa: CASSFGGTGANVLTF; CDR3nt: TGCGCCAGCAGCTTCGGGGGAACTGGGGCCAACGTCCTGACTTTC; v_gene: TRBV5-1; abundance: .; j_gene: TRBJ2-6; d_gene: .